A single sample is the source of the 9 T cell receptor beta chains below, sequenced in a study of T cell repertoires and HLA-DP antigens (dated by TCRdb to 2016 to 2019). The method was the immunoSEQ multiplex PCR assay. This is the immuneACCESS table as TCRdb keeps it, with only in-frame sequences that have V and J called. A part of the clones is gone; compared with another copy, unresolved V genes explain less than half, and the rest is unexplained. In this sample the table shows about 73,000 clones, about 82% of which occur a single time. Of the sample, around 1.4% is held by the ten largest clones. Antigens of these TCRs are unknown. Sequencing was carried out using CD4+ T cells from PBMCs. The receptors were sampled from a man aged 55 to 69 in good health and CMV-seronegative.

The V call is TRBV7-2, the J call TRBJ2-7; unclear D gene. Per germline, CDR1 SGHTA and CDR2 FQGNSA. This CDR3 comprises 13 residues. Trimming shortened V by 1 base and J by 3 bases, and 7 bases separated the two germline ends. The CDR3 DNA is TGTGCCAGCAGCTTAGGTGGCGTCTACGAGCAGTACGTC. Protein sequence: CASSLGGVYEQYV.

The J gene is TRBJ2-5, the V gene TRBV7-3; 7 positions match TRBD1. This CDR3 comprises 15 residues. J lost 1 base, V lost 1 base, and 3 bases had no gene match. The germline CDR1 and CDR2 sequences are SGHTA and FQGTGA. For the CDR3, the DNA is TGTGCCAGCAGCTTAAAGGGACAGAGCCAAGAGACCCAGTACTTC. As protein: CASSLKGQSQETQYF. The variable domain in full, completed from reference TRBV7-3 and TRBJ2-5, reads GAGVSQTPSNKVTEKGKYVELRCDPISGHTALYWYRQSLGQGPEFLIYFQGTGAADDSGLPNDRFFAVRPEGSVSTLKIQRTERGDSAVYLCASSLKGQSQETQYFGPGTRLLVL.

The rearrangement joins TRBV6-1 to TRBJ1-5; TRBD1 is a possible D gene (5 bases). In germline, CDR1 is MNHNS, CDR2 SASEGT. V gave up 4 bases and J gave up 4 bases, with 11 bases separating them. The CDR3 consists of 14 residues. The CDR3 reads CASSGAGMNQPQHF. DNA for the CDR3: TGTGCCAGCAGTGGGGCAGGGATGAATCAGCCCCAGCATTTT.

This chain connects TRBV11-2 to TRBJ2-7; D is possibly TRBD1 (7 bases). Germline lookup yields CDR1 SGHAT and CDR2 FQNNGV. The ends were cut back, 5 bases at V and 0 bases at J, with 26 bases in the middle. This CDR3 comprises 19 residues. The CDR3 region is CASSPIARTRGDNSYEQYF. CDR3 in DNA: TGTGCCAGCAGCCCAATAGCCCGGACCAGGGGGGATAACTCCTACGAGCAGTACTTC.

The chain has TRBV28 and TRBJ2-3; 9 nucleotides agree with TRBD2. Germline trimming cut 5 bases from V and 4 bases from J; bases unmatched to any gene: 10. The CDR3 length is 16 residues. The V gene's germline CDR1 is MDHEN and CDR2 SYDVKM. The CDR3 spells CASSPSLAGVADTQYF. Written as DNA, the CDR3 is TGTGCCAGCAGTCCCAGCTTAGCGGGGGTGGCAGATACGCAGTATTTT.

This clone has just one count. This sequence joins TRBV5-8 and TRBJ2-2; weak D call: TRBD1 (6 bases). V shed 1 base and J shed 5 bases, with 12 bases lying between them. Germline CDR1 reads SGHTS; CDR2 reads YDEGEE. The CDR3 is 15 residues long. The CDR3 is CASSLRQAETGELFF. The CDR3 coding sequence is TGTGCCAGCAGCTTGAGACAGGCTGAGACCGGGGAGCTGTTTTTT.

V and J are TRBV30 and TRBJ1-3; no clear D. CDR3 length: 14 residues. Germline-derived CDR1 and CDR2 are GTSNPN and SVGIG (reference sequence). The V end was cut by 2 bases, the J end by 0 bases, with 8 bases between. The CDR3 region has the DNA TGTGCCTGGAGTTCGGATTACTCTGGAAACACCATATATTTT. This translates into CAWSSDYSGNTIYF.

The table lists this clone with many counts. The chain uses TRBV7-2 and TRBJ1-6; 10 bases fit TRBD1. Trimming took 3 bases from V and 9 from J; bases not matched to a gene: 8. Germline CDR1 SGHTA, CDR2 FQGNSA. This CDR3 is built from 16 residues. CDR3 sequence (DNA): TGTGCCAGCAGCTTCGCGGACAGGGGGAGCGGTTCACCCCTCCACTTT. Its translation: CASSFADRGSGSPLHF.

V gene TRBV14 combines with J gene TRBJ1-4; D is possibly TRBD1 (5 bases). Germline CDR1 SGHDN, CDR2 FVKESK. The V gene lost 3 bases and the J gene lost 4 bases, with 12 bases spanning the gap. This CDR3 is 15 amino acids long. CDR3 coding DNA: TGTGCCAGCAGCCAGCTCCAGGGATTTAATGAAAAACTGTTTTTT. It codes for CASSQLQGFNEKLFF.